This T cell receptor (beta chain) was captured in a study of CD8 T cells in ankylosing spondylitis. Whole-study results and caveats: The authors reported significant enrichment of disease-linked clones in matched ankylosing spondylitis synovial fluid. A motif in TCR beta, a set of roughly eight highly homologous variants, appeared characteristic of ankylosing spondylitis blood.

This clonotype has ten or more counts. The antigen is not known. J gave up 12 bases and V 3 bases, and 6 bases lay outside the gene matches. This CDR3 is built from 13 residues. In germline, CDR1 is SGHVS, CDR2 FQNEAQ. A quantitative 5'-RACE method, one with molecular barcodes, was used to make TCR beta libraries. TCRdb fed the 5' RACE reads into MiXCR, producing one record per CDR3 protein. The data show over 450,000 distinct CDR3 sequences, roughly 13% seen once. The chain carries TRBV7-8 and TRBJ2-1; 9 positions match TRBD2. This clonotype originated in a male donor with ankylosing spondylitis. Sequencing was done on a sample of blood, either unsorted or a sorted T cell fraction (not recorded which). The CDR3 protein is CASSFGTSRGQFF. CDR3 DNA sequence: TGTGCCAGCAGCTTCGGGACTAGCCGGGGGCAGTTCTTC. Filled out from reference TRBV7-8 and TRBJ2-1, the complete variable domain reads GAGVSQSPRYKVAKRGQDVALRCDPISGHVSLFWYQQALGQGPEFLTYFQNEAQLDKSGLPSDRFFAERPEGSVSTLKIQRTQQEDSAVYLCASSFGTSRGQFFGPGTRLTVL.